This TCR beta chain emerged from a study of blood T cell repertoires in COVID-19. TCRdb keeps only in-frame clones here, not all; method: immunoSEQ multiplex PCR. The sample contains some 260,000 clones, roughly 91% of which appear only once. This clone was picked up a small number of times. The germline V gene encodes CDR1 SGHRS and CDR2 YFSETQ. The CDR3 has 11 amino acids. V lost 4 bases and J 5 bases, leaving 7 bases between the germline ends. Participants' reported clinical history set cohort assignment. Either two negative PCRs, clearance, or symptom resolution qualified Cohort 3 donors as recovered.

This TCR was recovered from a man aged 40-55 years who had recovered from COVID-19. The sequencing input was PBMCs or T cells enriched from blood (not recorded which). The chain links TRBV5-1 to TRBJ2-7; the D is unclear. The CDR3 nucleotides read TGCGCCAGCAGCCTGTTCCACGAGCAGTACTTC. Residues: CASSLFHEQYF.